This T cell receptor beta chain was sequenced during a study of blood T cells in healthy people across ages. Points from the study as a whole: Unsorted PBMCs blocked a conclusive comparison of naive and antigen-experienced cells.

For this clonotype: Antigen specificity is unknown.

Then a second PCR, running about 6 to 12 cycles, was carried out with a sample-barcoded 5' primer and a J-beta primer mix. TCRdb used MiXCR to reprocess the 5' RACE reads, holding one entry per CDR3 protein. This table holds under 1,100,000 distinct CDR3 sequences, almost 25% found once. The data were also submitted as part of a second study, on T cells of mothers and their children.

The sequenced material came from blood. This TCR was sampled from a girl aged 2-15 years in good health.

The CDR3 sequence is CASSYRQGLFYEQYF. Written as DNA, the CDR3 is TGTGCCAGCAGTTACCGACAGGGGCTATTCTACGAGCAGTACTTC. V gene TRBV6-6 combines with J gene TRBJ2-7, with 8 bases fitting TRBD1. Germline loops: CDR1 MNHNY, CDR2 SVGAGI (reference sequence). With V trimmed by 2 bases and J by 3 bases, 6 bases remained unmatched. The CDR3 contains 15 residues.